One and the same sample provided the 23 T cell receptor beta chains below, sequenced in a study of PD-1 blockade in classical Hodgkin lymphoma (dated by TCRdb to between 2020 and 2021). Libraries were made using the immunoSEQ multiplex PCR assay. This immuneACCESS table, as held by TCRdb, lists in-frame sequences with V and J called but not all clones. Of the missing ones, under half trace to an unresolved V gene in checked studies; the others have no known cause. A total of roughly 96,000 clones appear in this sample, about 92% of them only once. Just under 2% of the sample comes from the top ten. This specimen's time point label, interpreted: cycle 4 day 1 (C4D1), after less than 7 weeks of nivolumab. Every trial patient had relapsed following autologous stem cell transplantation, and prior brentuximab vedotin exposure was what differed among cohorts A, B and C. Source: peripheral blood mononuclear cells (PBMCs), taken before the fourth cycle of nivolumab. All receptors derive from a human donor with classical Hodgkin lymphoma.

This rearrangement joins TRBV28 to TRBJ2-3; 15 positions match TRBD2. The CDR3 is 20 residues long. The V gene end was trimmed by 3 bases and the J gene end by 1 base; junction bases not matched to a gene: 11. Germline V CDR1 and CDR2: MDHEN, SYDVKM. The CDR3 sequence: CASSFSGLAGGPRGTDTQYF. For the CDR3, the DNA is TGTGCCAGCAGTTTTAGCGGACTAGCGGGAGGGCCACGGGGCACAGATACGCAGTATTTT.

This clone was recorded once. This chain links TRBV5-4 with TRBJ2-6; TRBD1 aligns across 7 bases. CDR1 is SGHNT, CDR2 YYREEE, per germline (reference sequence). V dropped 4 bases and J dropped 2; count of bases not matched to a gene: 9. CDR3 length: 17 residues. The CDR3 loop is CASSPTGTGPGANVLTF. The CDR3 bases are TGTGCCAGCAGCCCGACAGGGACGGGGCCTGGGGCCAACGTCCTGACTTTC.

The chain joins TRBV10-1 to TRBJ2-5; possibly TRBD1 for D (5 bases). Germline values: CDR1 WNHNN, CDR2 SYGVQD (reference sequence). The CDR3 covers 14 residues. V was trimmed by 1 base and J by 4 bases, leaving 10 bases between them. DNA of the CDR3: TGCGCCAGCAGTGAGTGGGAAAGGGGAGAGACCCAGTACTTC. It codes for CASSEWERGETQYF.

V usage is TRBV28 and J usage is TRBJ2-5; TRBD1 aligns across 7 bases. Trimming at V came to 4 bases and at J to 0 bases, leaving 11 bases not matched to a gene. Per germline, CDR1 MDHEN and CDR2 SYDVKM. CDR3 length: 17 amino acids. The CDR3 DNA is TGTGCCAGCAGTTCGAGGTTTAGTGACAGGGACCAAGAGACCCAGTACTTC. This gives the protein CASSSRFSDRDQETQYF.

The V and J genes are TRBV5-1 and TRBJ1-4; possible D gene TRBD1, 5 bases. Trimming left V 0 bases short and J 10 bases short, with 16 bases between. The germline V gene has CDR1 SGHRS and CDR2 YFSETQ. The CDR3 contains 15 residues. This CDR3 is CASSLVRGSDGKLFF. The CDR3 nucleotides read TGCGCCAGCAGCTTGGTAAGGGGTTCCGATGGAAAACTGTTTTTT.

The V call is TRBV28, the J call TRBJ2-7, with D perhaps TRBD1 (6 bases). This CDR3 comprises 14 residues. In germline, CDR1 is MDHEN, CDR2 SYDVKM. Trimming stripped 2 bases from V and 1 base from J, with 9 bases between. The DNA of the CDR3 is TGTGCCAGCAGTTTAATGGACAGATCCTACGAGCAGTACTTC. Residues: CASSLMDRSYEQYF. Together with reference TRBV28 and TRBJ2-7, the CDR3 gives the full variable domain: DVKVTQSSRYLVKRTGEKVFLECVQDMDHENMFWYRQDPGLGLRLIYFSYDVKMKEKGDIPEGYSVSREKKERFSLILESASTNQTSMYLCASSLMDRSYEQYFGPGTRLTVT.

The CDR3 region has the DNA TGTGCCAGTAGTTCCCGGACAGGGCTAGCGGGAGTGCCAAGGCAGTTCTTC. This translates into CASSSRTGLAGVPRQFF. This rearrangement joins TRBV19 to TRBJ2-1; TRBD2 matches at 10 bases. CDR1 LNHDA and CDR2 SQIVND come from the germline V gene (reference sequence). There are 17 residues in the CDR3. V was pared by 5 bases and J by 12 bases, with 19 bases of the junction left unmatched.

This chain joins TRBV18 and TRBJ1-3; D remains ambiguous. V was shortened by 3 bases and J by 4 bases, with 4 bases between the two germline ends. In germline, CDR1 is KGHSH, CDR2 LQKENI. There are 12 residues in the CDR3. The CDR3 loop is CASSPTGNTIYF. Here the CDR3 DNA reads TGTGCCAGCTCACCGACAGGAAACACCATATATTTT.

This rearrangement joins TRBV29-1 to TRBJ1-5; possibly TRBD1 for D (5 bases). Germline CDR1 and CDR2: SQVTM and ANQGSEA. The CDR3 is 15 amino acids. With 7 bases removed from V and 3 bases from J, the gap between germline ends came to 19 bases. CDR3 sequence (DNA): TGCAGCGCCATTTCGGGGGGGTTCGTCAATCAGCCCCAGCATTTT. Protein: CSAISGGFVNQPQHF. The full variable domain, in which reference TRBV29-1 and TRBJ1-5 provide the parts outside the CDR3, is SAVISQKPSRDICQRGTSLTIQCQVDSQVTMMFWYRQQPGQSLTLIATANQGSEATYESGFVIDKFPISRPNLTFSTLTVSNMSPEDSSIYLCSAISGGFVNQPQHFGDGTRLSIL.

This chain uses TRBV9 with TRBJ2-7; D may be TRBD2 (5 bases). V lost 0 bases and J lost 5, with 12 bases in between. This CDR3 has 14 amino acids. Germline V gene data show CDR1 as SGDLS and CDR2 as YYNGEE. CDR3 nucleotides: TGTGCCAGCAGCGTAGCTGGCGCCGGGGACGAGCAGTACTTC. It translates to CASSVAGAGDEQYF.

The table lists this clone with a few counts. As DNA, the CDR3 is TGTGCCAGCAGCCTGACCGTCAATGACGGAGCTTTCTTT. Its translation: CASSLTVNDGAFF. The chain employs TRBV7-9 and TRBJ1-1; D unclear. V was clipped by 5 bases and J by 10 bases, with 17 bases between them. The CDR3 extends over 13 amino acids. From germline, CDR1 is SEHNR and CDR2 FQNEAQ (reference sequence).

The CDR3 protein is CASSSTGAVYEQYF. CDR3 sequence (DNA): TGTGCCAGCAGCTCAACAGGGGCAGTGTACGAGCAGTACTTC. The chain joins TRBV9 to TRBJ2-7; the match to TRBD1 covers 7 bases. CDR3 length: 14 amino acids. V shed 4 bases, J shed 4 bases, and the junction held 8 bases outside the gene matches. The germline gives CDR1 SGDLS, CDR2 YYNGEE.

The chain has TRBV9 and TRBJ2-7; 7 bases align to TRBD1. Germline V gene data show CDR1 as SGDLS and CDR2 as YYNGEE. V dropped 4 bases and J dropped 3; count of bases not matched to a gene: 16. This CDR3 spans 17 amino acids. This CDR3 reads CASSRGSTRDRSYEQYF. The CDR3 DNA is TGTGCCAGCAGCCGCGGTTCCACCCGGGACAGAAGCTACGAGCAGTACTTC.

This clone was found once. The V and J genes are TRBV5-6 and TRBJ1-6; TRBD1 matches at 8 bases. CDR1 is SGHDT and CDR2 is YYEEEE in the germline V gene. This CDR3 comprises 15 residues. Unmatched junction bases numbered 7, after V lost 3 bases and J lost 8 bases. In DNA form, the CDR3 reads TGTGCCAGCAGCTGGCAGGGGGCTATGGATTCACCCCTCCACTTT. Residues: CASSWQGAMDSPLHF.

The chain couples TRBV30 to TRBJ2-2; D is ambiguous. Germline CDR1 reads GTSNPN; CDR2 reads SVGIG (reference sequence). V was shortened by 4 bases and J by 6 bases, with 6 bases between the two germline ends. CDR3 length equals 11 residues. DNA for the CDR3: TGTGCCTGGAATGGCCCCGGGGAGCTGTTTTTT. This gives the protein CAWNGPGELFF.

The CDR3 region is CASSVDLRTEQFF. In DNA form, the CDR3 reads TGTGCCAGCAGCGTAGATCTACGGACTGAGCAGTTCTTC. The genes are TRBV9 and TRBJ2-1, with unresolved D. Germline V gene data show CDR1 as SGDLS and CDR2 as YYNGEE. Deletions cut 0 bases from V and 9 bases from J, with 10 bases between. There are 13 residues in the CDR3.

DNA of the CDR3: TGTGCCAGCAGTGATCTGACAGGAACCTACAATGAGCAGTTCTTC. This translates into CASSDLTGTYNEQFF. This chain links TRBV28 with TRBJ2-1, with D possibly being TRBD1 (6 bases). V shed 5 bases and J shed 2 bases, with 13 bases lying between them. The length of the CDR3 is 15 residues. Germline values: CDR1 MDHEN, CDR2 SYDVKM.

The chain recombines TRBV10-1 with TRBJ2-4; D is possibly TRBD2 (5 bases). The CDR3 has 17 residues. In germline, CDR1 is WNHNN, CDR2 SYGVQD (reference sequence). V was shortened by 7 bases and J by 8 bases, with 27 bases between the two germline ends. The chain's CDR3 is CASTPPQPPRSRDIQYF. DNA for the CDR3: TGCGCCAGCACGCCCCCACAACCACCCCGGTCGCGGGACATTCAGTACTTC.

The chain recombines TRBV10-2 with TRBJ2-5; D gene ambiguous. The germline gives CDR1 WSHSY, CDR2 SAAADI. This CDR3 is 14 amino acids long. V gave up 2 bases and J gave up 5 bases, with 12 bases separating them. The CDR3 bases are TGCGCCAGCAGTGAGGGGCGGTTGACGGAGACCCAGTACTTC. Translated: CASSEGRLTETQYF.

The V call is TRBV28, the J call TRBJ2-5; 13 bases are shared with TRBD2. The V segment lost 4 bases and the J segment 2 bases; nucleotides outside the gene matches: 7. This CDR3 region has 17 residues. Germline V gene sequence: CDR1 MDHEN, CDR2 SYDVKM. CDR3 sequence (DNA): TGTGCCAGCAGTTCATCATGGACTAGCGGGAGTCAAGAGACCCAGTACTTC. Protein product: CASSSSWTSGSQETQYF.

This clone appeared a single time. The chain recombines TRBV7-9 with TRBJ1-1; no reliable D call. V was pared by 6 bases and J by 8 bases, with 10 bases between. The CDR3 has 11 residues. The V gene's germline CDR1 is SEHNR and CDR2 FQNEAQ (reference sequence). CDR3 region: CASRRTSEAFF. The CDR3 nucleotides read TGTGCCAGCAGGCGGACCTCGGAAGCTTTCTTT.

The chain employs TRBV5-1 and TRBJ2-7; a possible D gene is TRBD1 (6 bases). The CDR3 spans 14 residues. Germline assignment: CDR1 SGHRS and CDR2 YFSETQ. Trimming took 4 bases from V and 0 from J, leaving 11 bases between them. CDR3 sequence (DNA): TGCGCCAGCAGCCCTGGGGGCATCTCCTACGAGCAGTACTTC. Translating it yields CASSPGGISYEQYF.

J is TRBJ2-1 and V is TRBV5-1; D call uncertain. CDR1 and CDR2 (germline): SGHRS, YFSETQ. The CDR3 covers 17 residues. Trimming cost V 0 bases and J 0 bases, with 13 bases left between them. The CDR3 DNA is TGCGCCAGCAGCTTGGATCCCGACTTCCTCTCCTACAATGAGCAGTTCTTC. It yields the protein CASSLDPDFLSYNEQFF. Using reference TRBV5-1 and TRBJ2-1 for the parts outside the CDR3, the full variable domain is KAGVTQTPRYLIKTRGQQVTLSCSPISGHRSVSWYQQTPGQGLQFLFEYFSETQRNKGNFPGRFSGRQFSNSRSEMNVSTLELGDSALYLCASSLDPDFLSYNEQFFGPGTRLTVL.